The source of this TCR beta chain is a study of blood T cell repertoires in COVID-19. Study background: Samples came from the United States, Italy and Spain, spanning acute and convalescent COVID-19.

The authors' processing: Cell counts per sample came from amplifying reference gene primers. The protocol was immunoSEQ multiplex PCR, while the TCRdb copy is restricted to in-frame clones and leaves out a portion. V, J and clone size reflect that table, while D and trimming were determined from the DNA. The top ten hold 20% to 25% of the sample, which has about 38,000 clones, nearly 90% seen once. Trimming removed 4 bases at V and 8 bases at J, with 18 bases between. This CDR3 has 14 residues. The V gene's germline CDR1 is SGHRS and CDR2 YFSETQ. Sequencing was carried out using peripheral blood. The source of this sequence is a man aged 55 to 69 with active or convalescent COVID-19. V and J are TRBV5-1 and TRBJ1-2; D unresolved. This CDR3 reads CASSPRSGLEGYTF. The CDR3 region has the DNA TGCGCCAGCAGCCCTCGGTCGGGGTTGGAAGGCTACACCTTC.